The T cell receptor (beta chain) described here comes from a study of brain T cells in children with intractable seizures. The study's findings and limits: Clones missing pre-surgery may reflect undersampling of that blood sample. Only CDR3 sequence similarity suggested viral specificity, without known HCMV serostatus.

On this clone itself: The antigen remains undetermined.

Using immunoSEQ multiplex PCR, the repertoire was profiled, and TCRdb retains in-frame clones only, with some absent. The sample shows tens of thousands of clones, 85% to 95% of them seen only once. Surgery cases with the highest brain T cell transcript signatures were chosen for sequencing. Before surgery, patients took at least one anti-epileptic drug. The CDR3 totals 15 residues. Germline V gives CDR1 SGHDT, CDR2 YYEEEE. The germline V and J ends were trimmed by 3 bases and 4 bases, with 14 bases remaining between them. Source: peripheral blood, taken at surgery. This TCR came from a boy younger than two with tuberous sclerosis and intractable seizures. The chain is built from TRBV5-6 and TRBJ2-1; a possible D gene is TRBD2 (6 bases). The CDR3 protein is CASSSTGVRYNEQFF. The CDR3 region has the DNA TGTGCCAGCAGCTCCACGGGAGTCCGGTACAATGAGCAGTTCTTC.